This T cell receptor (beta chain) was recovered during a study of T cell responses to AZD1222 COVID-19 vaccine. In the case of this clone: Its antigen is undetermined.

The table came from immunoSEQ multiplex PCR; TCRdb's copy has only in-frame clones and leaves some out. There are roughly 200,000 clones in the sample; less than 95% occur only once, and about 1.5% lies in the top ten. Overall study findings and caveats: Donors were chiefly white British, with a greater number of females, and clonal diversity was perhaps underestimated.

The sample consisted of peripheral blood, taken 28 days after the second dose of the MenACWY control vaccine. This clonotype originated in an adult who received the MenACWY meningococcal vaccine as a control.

In DNA form, the CDR3 reads TGCAGCGTCCCCGGCGGGGGAGTTAACACCGGGGAGCTGTTTTTT. Residues: CSVPGGGVNTGELFF. This chain uses TRBV29-1 with TRBJ2-2; 7 bases align to TRBD2. The CDR3 consists of 15 residues. Germline loops: CDR1 SQVTM, CDR2 ANQGSEA. V was clipped by 6 bases and J by 2 bases; unmatched bases: 9.